This T cell receptor beta chain was identified in a study of response to subunit inactivated influenza vaccine. V lost 0 bases to trimming and J lost 2 bases, with 17 bases between them. The CDR3 extends over 17 amino acids. Germline V gene sequence: CDR1 LGHNA, CDR2 YSLEER. TCRdb processed the RT-PCR reads anew with MiXCR; each CDR3 protein has one entry. Of almost 600,000 distinct CDR3 sequences in the sample, around 13% were seen once. Study findings and constraints: The authors suggested that few new T cells are recruited per seasonal influenza vaccination.

This clonotype turned up a few times. Its antigen is unidentified. The specimen comprised PBMCs from blood, sampled about 12 days after vaccination. The TCR was taken from a man aged 50 to 59 who received an inactivated influenza vaccine. This sequence joins TRBV4-3 and TRBJ2-7; the D gene is possibly TRBD2 (6 bases). The DNA for the CDR3 is TGCGCCAGCAGCCAAGATCTGCCTAGCGAGTTTCCCTACGAGCAGTACTTC. Its translation: CASSQDLPSEFPYEQYF.